A single sample gave rise to the 10 T cell receptor beta chains below, sequenced in a study of vaccination effects on CD4 cells after COVID-19 (dated by TCRdb to the early 2020s). The method behind the library was the immunoSEQ multiplex PCR assay. TCRdb re-hosts the immuneACCESS table, in-frame sequences only. Its copies lack some clones; in the studies checked, an unresolved V gene accounts for under half of them, and the cause for the rest is not known. This sample gives about 71,000 clones in total; around three quarters of them show up just once. The ten largest clonotypes hold approximately 4% of the sample. These receptors' targets are unknown. To identify antigen-specific CD4+ T cell clonotypes by their expansion, the ViraFEST assay first stimulated PBMC with viral peptide pools and then applied TCR sequencing. After about 10 days of culture, CD4+ T cells were isolated with the EasySep CD4+ T cell isolation kit. Healthy vaccine recipients had no prior SARS-CoV-2 infection, confirmed by negative nucleocapsid antibodies before and after vaccination.

The input for sequencing was CD4+ T cells from PBMCs cultured with HCoV-OC43 spike peptides, taken before COVID-19 vaccination. The cell subset or site label for this specimen denotes: HCoV-OC43 spike overlapping peptide pool stimulation. The source of these receptors is a human donor who received a COVID-19 vaccine.

This chain joins TRBV7-9 and TRBJ2-3; possible D gene TRBD1, 6 bases. Germline CDR1 reads SEHNR; CDR2 reads FQNEAQ (reference sequence). The ends were cut back, 4 bases at V and 0 bases at J, with 11 bases in the middle. This CDR3 is 15 amino acids long. The DNA for the CDR3 is TGTGCCAGCAGCTCGGTACAGGGAAGCACAGATACGCAGTATTTT. Translated: CASSSVQGSTDTQYF.

The genes are TRBV4-2 and TRBJ1-4; D unclear. V lost 0 bases, J lost 4 bases, and 15 bases lay in between. CDR3 length: 17 amino acids. Germline CDR1 LGHNA, CDR2 YNFKEQ. Here the CDR3 reads CASSQDLGVYGNEKLFF. DNA of the CDR3: TGTGCCAGCAGCCAAGATCTGGGAGTTTATGGTAATGAAAAACTGTTTTTT.

The chain links TRBV24-1 to TRBJ1-2; weak D call: TRBD1 (6 bases). Looked up from germline, CDR1 is KGHDR and CDR2 is SFDVKD. This CDR3 has 13 amino acids. V was pared by 4 bases and J by 4 bases, with 9 bases between. The CDR3 coding sequence is TGTGCCACCAGTGAGGACAGCGTCTATGGCTACACCTTC. It is translated as CATSEDSVYGYTF.

CDR3 nucleotide sequence: TGTGCCACCCAAGCAGCCGGCTACAATGAGCAGTTCTTC. The encoded protein is CATQAAGYNEQFF. This chain joins TRBV24-1 and TRBJ2-1; D uncertain. V was trimmed by 9 bases and J by 3 bases, leaving 11 bases between them. Per germline, CDR1 KGHDR and CDR2 SFDVKD. There are 13 residues in the CDR3.

This sequence joins TRBV5-1 and TRBJ1-1, with a weak D call TRBD1 (5 bases). Trimming left V 0 bases short and J 5 bases short, with 14 bases between. The V gene's germline CDR1 is SGHRS and CDR2 YFSETQ. The CDR3 loop spans 15 amino acids. CDR3 DNA: TGCGCCAGCAGCTTGGCCTCTGGGGGTGGGACTGAAGCTTTCTTT. It codes for CASSLASGGGTEAFF.

The chain employs TRBV19 and TRBJ2-3; D is perhaps TRBD1 (6 bases). V lost 5 bases and J lost 0, with 18 bases in between. In germline, CDR1 is LNHDA, CDR2 SQIVND (reference sequence). The CDR3 totals 17 residues. The CDR3 DNA follows: TGTGCCAGTAGTCCTCTTCGGACAGAGTCTAGCACAGATACGCAGTATTTT. It specifies CASSPLRTESSTDTQYF. The variable domain in full, completed from reference TRBV19 and TRBJ2-3, reads DGGITQSPKYLFRKEGQNVTLSCEQNLNHDAMYWYRQDPGQGLRLIYYSQIVNDFQKGDIAEGYSVSREKKESFPLTVTSAQKNPTAFYLCASSPLRTESSTDTQYFGPGTRLTVL.

This clone was counted once. This chain links TRBV4-1 with TRBJ2-4; 10 nucleotides match TRBD1. Trimming removed 4 bases from V and 7 bases from J; junction bases left unmatched: 7. CDR3 length equals 15 residues. CDR1 and CDR2 from the germline V gene are MGHRA and YSYEKL. CDR3 residues: CASSPPEDRGNIQYF. Here the CDR3 DNA reads TGCGCCAGCAGCCCACCGGAGGACAGGGGGAACATTCAGTACTTC.

This clone was seen just once. This chain uses TRBV6-5 with TRBJ2-1, with TRBD1 identical over 7 bases. The CDR3 is made up of 12 amino acids. The germline gives CDR1 MNHEY, CDR2 SVGAGI. V dropped 6 bases and J dropped 4; count of bases not matched to a gene: 0. CDR3 residues: CASRTGYNEQFF. CDR3 sequence (DNA): TGTGCCAGCAGGACAGGGTACAATGAGCAGTTCTTC.

The chain employs TRBV6-4 and TRBJ2-6; no reliable D call. This CDR3 region has 14 residues. CDR1 is MRHNA and CDR2 is SNTAGT in the germline V gene. V was pared by 2 bases and J by 4 bases, with 6 bases between. The CDR3 sequence: CASSDISGANVLTF. CDR3 in DNA: TGTGCCAGCAGTGACATTTCCGGGGCCAACGTCCTGACTTTC.

The genes are TRBV24-1 and TRBJ2-3; 9 nucleotides agree with TRBD2. Germline CDR1 reads KGHDR; CDR2 reads SFDVKD. This CDR3 is 16 amino acids long. V gave up 3 bases and J gave up 2 bases; unmatched junction bases: 5. The DNA for the CDR3 is TGTGCCACCAGTGATCCCGGGACTAGCCCCACAGATACGCAGTATTTT. The encoded protein is CATSDPGTSPTDTQYF.